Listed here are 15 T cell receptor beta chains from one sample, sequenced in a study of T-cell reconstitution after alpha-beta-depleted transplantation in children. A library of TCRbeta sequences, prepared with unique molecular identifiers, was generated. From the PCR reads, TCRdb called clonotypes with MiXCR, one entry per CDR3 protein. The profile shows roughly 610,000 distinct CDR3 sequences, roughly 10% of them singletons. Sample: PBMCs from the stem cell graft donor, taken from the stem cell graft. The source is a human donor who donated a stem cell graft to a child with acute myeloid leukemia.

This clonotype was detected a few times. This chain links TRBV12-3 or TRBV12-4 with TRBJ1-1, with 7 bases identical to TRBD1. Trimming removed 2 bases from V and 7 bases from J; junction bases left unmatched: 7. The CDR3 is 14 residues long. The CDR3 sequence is CASSLLQGRSEAFF. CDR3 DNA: TGTGCCAGCAGTTTATTACAGGGGAGGAGTGAAGCTTTCTTT.

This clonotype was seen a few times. The CDR3 reads CASSLAGTVQFFYEQYF. CDR3 coding DNA: TGCGCCAGCAGCTTGGCCGGGACAGTCCAATTTTTCTACGAGCAGTACTTC. V is TRBV5-1 and J is TRBJ2-7, with TRBD1 matching 7 bases. The V gene end was trimmed by 0 bases and the J gene end by 3 bases; junction bases not matched to a gene: 12. The CDR3 consists of 17 residues. The germline gives CDR1 SGHRS, CDR2 YFSETQ.

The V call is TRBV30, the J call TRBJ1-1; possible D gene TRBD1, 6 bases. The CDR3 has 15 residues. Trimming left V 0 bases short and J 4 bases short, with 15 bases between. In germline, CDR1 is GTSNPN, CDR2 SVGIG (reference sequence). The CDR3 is CAWSVSPSGVTEAFF. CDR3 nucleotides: TGTGCCTGGAGTGTATCGCCCTCAGGGGTCACTGAAGCTTTCTTT.

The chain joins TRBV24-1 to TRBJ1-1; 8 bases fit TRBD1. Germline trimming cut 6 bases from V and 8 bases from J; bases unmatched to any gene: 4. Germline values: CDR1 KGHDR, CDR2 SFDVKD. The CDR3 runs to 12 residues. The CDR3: CATSHPGGEAFF. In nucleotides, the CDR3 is TGTGCCACCAGTCATCCAGGGGGCGAAGCTTTCTTT.

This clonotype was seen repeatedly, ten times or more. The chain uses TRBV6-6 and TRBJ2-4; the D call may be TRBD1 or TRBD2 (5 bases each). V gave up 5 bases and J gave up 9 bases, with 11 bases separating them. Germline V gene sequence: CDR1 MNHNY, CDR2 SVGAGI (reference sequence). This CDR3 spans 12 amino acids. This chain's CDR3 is CASSRGVGIQYF. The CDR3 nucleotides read TGTGCCAGCAGTAGAGGGGTGGGCATTCAGTACTTC.

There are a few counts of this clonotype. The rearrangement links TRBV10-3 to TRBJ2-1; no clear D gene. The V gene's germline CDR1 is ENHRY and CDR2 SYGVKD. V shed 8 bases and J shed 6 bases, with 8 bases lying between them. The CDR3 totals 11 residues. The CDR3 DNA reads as TGTGCCATCTCGTATGGCAATGAGCAGTTCTTC. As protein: CAISYGNEQFF.

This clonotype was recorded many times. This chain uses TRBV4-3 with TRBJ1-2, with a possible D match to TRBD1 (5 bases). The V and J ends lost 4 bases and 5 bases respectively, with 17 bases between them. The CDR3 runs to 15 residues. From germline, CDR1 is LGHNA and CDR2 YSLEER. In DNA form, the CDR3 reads TGCGCCAGCAGCCTAGGGGCAGGCCTTAATTATGGCTACACCTTC. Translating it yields CASSLGAGLNYGYTF.

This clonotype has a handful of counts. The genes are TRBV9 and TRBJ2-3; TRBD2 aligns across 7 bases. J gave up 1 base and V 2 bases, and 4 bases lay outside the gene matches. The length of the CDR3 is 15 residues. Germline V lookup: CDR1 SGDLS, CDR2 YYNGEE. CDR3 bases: TGTGCCAGCAGCGTCCGGGACTACCGCACAGATACGCAGTATTTT. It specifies CASSVRDYRTDTQYF.

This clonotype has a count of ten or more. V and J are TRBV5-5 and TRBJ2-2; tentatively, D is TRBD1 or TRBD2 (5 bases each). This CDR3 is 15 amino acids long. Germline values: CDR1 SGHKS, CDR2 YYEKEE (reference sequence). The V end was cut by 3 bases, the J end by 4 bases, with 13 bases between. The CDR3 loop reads CASSWDARTTGELFF. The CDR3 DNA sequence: TGTGCCAGCAGCTGGGACGCCCGGACCACCGGGGAGCTGTTTTTT. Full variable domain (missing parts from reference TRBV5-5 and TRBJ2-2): DAGVTQSPTHLIKTRGQQVTLRCSPISGHKSVSWYQQVLGQGPQFIFQYYEKEERGRGNFPDRFSARQFPNYSSELNVNALLLGDSALYLCASSWDARTTGELFFGEGSRLTVL.

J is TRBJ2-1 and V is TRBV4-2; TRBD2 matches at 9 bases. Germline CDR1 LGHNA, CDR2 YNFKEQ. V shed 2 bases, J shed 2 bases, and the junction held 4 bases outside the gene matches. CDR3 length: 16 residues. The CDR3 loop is CASSQNAGGAYNEQFF. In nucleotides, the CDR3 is TGTGCCAGCAGCCAAAACGCGGGAGGGGCCTACAATGAGCAGTTCTTC.

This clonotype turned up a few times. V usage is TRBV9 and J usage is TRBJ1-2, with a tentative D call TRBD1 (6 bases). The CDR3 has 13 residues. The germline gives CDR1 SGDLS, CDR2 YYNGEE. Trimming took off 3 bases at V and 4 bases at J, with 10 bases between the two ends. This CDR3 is CASSAQGGYGYTF. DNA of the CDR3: TGTGCCAGCAGCGCACAGGGTGGCTATGGCTACACCTTC.

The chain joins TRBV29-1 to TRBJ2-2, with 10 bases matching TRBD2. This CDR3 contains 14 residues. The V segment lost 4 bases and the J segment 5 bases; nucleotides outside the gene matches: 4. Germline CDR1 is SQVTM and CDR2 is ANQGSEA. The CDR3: CSVGTSGVTGELFF. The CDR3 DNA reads TGCAGCGTTGGGACTAGCGGCGTTACCGGGGAGCTGTTTTTT.

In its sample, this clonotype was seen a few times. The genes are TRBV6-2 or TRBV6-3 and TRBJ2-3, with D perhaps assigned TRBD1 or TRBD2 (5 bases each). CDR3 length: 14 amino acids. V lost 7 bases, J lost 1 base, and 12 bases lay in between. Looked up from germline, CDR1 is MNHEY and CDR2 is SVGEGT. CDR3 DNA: TGTGCCAGCATCCGGGACCCGGGCACAGATACGCAGTATTTT. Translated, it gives CASIRDPGTDTQYF.

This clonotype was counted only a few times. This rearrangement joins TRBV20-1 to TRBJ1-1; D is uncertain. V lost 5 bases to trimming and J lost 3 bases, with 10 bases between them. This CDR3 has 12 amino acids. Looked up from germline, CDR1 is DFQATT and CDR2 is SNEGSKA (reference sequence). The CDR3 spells CSACRADTEAFF. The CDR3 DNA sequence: TGCAGTGCTTGCCGGGCCGACACTGAAGCTTTCTTT.

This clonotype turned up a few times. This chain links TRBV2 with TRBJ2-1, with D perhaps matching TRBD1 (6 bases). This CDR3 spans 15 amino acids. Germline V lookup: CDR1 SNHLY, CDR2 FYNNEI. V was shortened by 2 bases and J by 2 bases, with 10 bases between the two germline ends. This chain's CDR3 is CASSESRGAYNEQFF. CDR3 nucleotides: TGTGCCAGCAGTGAAAGCAGGGGAGCCTACAATGAGCAGTTCTTC.